The entry that follows covers one TCR beta chain sequence. The antigen is undetermined. Described treatment: roughly 10-day PBMC culture with coronavirus spike peptide pools or control peptides (ViraFEST assay). ViraFEST expanded antigen-specific T cells with peptide pools, then sequenced TCRs. CDR1 SGDLS and CDR2 YYNGEE come from the germline V gene. CDR3 length equals 15 residues. V lost 4 bases and J 0 bases, leaving 14 bases between the germline ends. The data were taken from a study of vaccination and CD4 T cells after COVID-19. Overall study: As control conditions, cultures were given either a CEFX pool serving as positive control, an HIV-1 Nef pool, or no peptide at all. Regarding the study as a whole: Only post-vaccination samples contained a median approximately 90% of the reactive clones in convalescent patients.

The Oncomine TCR Beta short-read assay sequenced DNA from cultured CD4+ T cells. From the PCR reads, TCRdb called clonotypes with MiXCR, one entry per CDR3 protein. The data hold approximately 21,000 distinct CDR3 sequences, with more than 20% observed a single time. This sequence was found in a human donor with COVID-19. The sample consisted of cultured CD4+ T cells from blood. This chain connects TRBV9 to TRBJ2-7, with D hard to call. CDR3 in DNA: TGTGCCAGCAGCCCATCTTCCGACACCTCCTACGAGCAGTACTTC. Translation: CASSPSSDTSYEQYF.